The 26 T cell receptor beta chains listed next were all sequenced from one sample in a study of blood T cell repertoires in COVID-19. Sequenced by immunoSEQ multiplex PCR; TCRdb stores in-frame clones only, minus some. Among about 170,000 clones, about 86% were seen once, and the ten largest hold under 13%. Sequences were obtained from peripheral blood. The receptors were gathered from a man in his sixties or seventies with active or convalescent COVID-19.

The J gene is TRBJ2-1, the V gene TRBV9, with D unresolved. Looked up from germline, CDR1 is SGDLS and CDR2 is YYNGEE. CDR3 length: 14 amino acids. Trimming shortened V by 0 bases and J by 4 bases, and 8 bases separated the two germline ends. The CDR3: CASSVGDLYNEQFF. The CDR3 bases are TGTGCCAGCAGCGTAGGCGATTTGTACAATGAGCAGTTCTTC.

The chain is built from TRBV29-1 and TRBJ1-2, with 7 bases fitting TRBD1. CDR3 length: 15 amino acids. Unmatched junction bases numbered 9, after V lost 0 bases and J lost 5 bases. Germline V lookup: CDR1 SQVTM, CDR2 ANQGSEA. This chain's CDR3 is CSVEDNRGVGYGYTF. The CDR3 DNA reads as TGCAGCGTTGAAGACAACAGGGGCGTAGGGTATGGCTACACCTTC. The complete variable domain, with remaining parts taken from reference TRBV29-1 and TRBJ1-2, reads SAVISQKPSRDICQRGTSLTIQCQVDSQVTMMFWYRQQPGQSLTLIATANQGSEATYESGFVIDKFPISRPNLTFSTLTVSNMSPEDSSIYLCSVEDNRGVGYGYTFGSGTRLTVV.

The rearrangement joins TRBV29-1 to TRBJ1-4; TRBD1 might be the D (6 bases). Germline V gene lookup returns CDR1 SQVTM and CDR2 ANQGSEA. The CDR3 consists of 12 residues. Trimming took 2 bases from V and 8 from J, leaving 9 bases between them. CDR3 nucleotide sequence: TGCAGCGTTGAAAGGGGGACCGAAAAACTGTTTTTT. It encodes CSVERGTEKLFF.

The V gene is TRBV7-2, the J gene TRBJ1-1, with D perhaps TRBD1 (6 bases). The length of the CDR3 is 14 residues. Between the trimmed V and J ends, which lost 1 base and 8 bases, there was a span of 14 bases. Germline CDR1 and CDR2: SGHTA and FQGNSA. CDR3 bases: TGTGCCAGCAGCTTAGGGGGGCTAAAGAGCGAAGCTTTCTTT. This gives the protein CASSLGGLKSEAFF.

The chain couples TRBV15 to TRBJ2-7; the match to TRBD2 covers 10 bases. The germline CDR1 and CDR2 sequences are LNHNV and YYDKDF (reference sequence). CDR3 size: 14 residues. The trim removed 6 bases at V and 6 bases at J, leaving 8 bases unmatched. The CDR3 loop is CATRTSGRGLEQYF. In DNA form, the CDR3 reads TGTGCCACCAGAACCAGCGGGAGGGGGCTCGAGCAGTACTTC.

The CDR3 is CASSLADKGGYTF. CDR3 DNA: TGTGCCAGCAGCTTAGCGGACAAAGGGGGCTACACCTTC. This chain links TRBV7-2 with TRBJ1-2; perhaps TRBD1 as D (5 bases). CDR3 size: 13 residues. The germline V gene has CDR1 SGHTA and CDR2 FQGNSA. Trimming removed 0 bases from V and 8 bases from J, with 10 bases in between.

The chain is built from TRBV18 and TRBJ1-1; maybe TRBD1 (6 bases). CDR1 and CDR2 from the germline V gene are KGHSH and LQKENI. The CDR3 has 13 amino acids. The germline V and J ends were trimmed by 6 bases and 6 bases, with 14 bases remaining between them. CDR3 in amino acids: CASSLGQKAEAFF. In nucleotides, the CDR3 is TGTGCCAGCTCCCTTGGACAGAAGGCTGAAGCTTTCTTT. The entire variable domain, with the rest obtained from reference TRBV18 and TRBJ1-1, is as follows: NAGVMQNPRHLVRRRGQEARLRCSPMKGHSHVYWYRQLPEEGLKFMVYLQKENIIDESGMPKERFSAEFPKEGPSILRIQQVVRGDSAAYFCASSLGQKAEAFFGQGTRLTVV.

The table lists this clone with a few counts. J is TRBJ1-1 and V is TRBV19; D gene uncertain. The CDR3 sequence is 13 residues long. In germline, CDR1 is LNHDA, CDR2 SQIVND (reference sequence). V lost 5 bases and J 2 bases, leaving 9 bases between the germline ends. The CDR3 reads CASSVTLNTEAFF. Here the CDR3 DNA reads TGTGCCAGTAGTGTCACTTTAAACACTGAAGCTTTCTTT. The full variable domain, completed using reference TRBV19 and TRBJ1-1, is DGGITQSPKYLFRKEGQNVTLSCEQNLNHDAMYWYRQDPGQGLRLIYYSQIVNDFQKGDIAEGYSVSREKKESFPLTVTSAQKNPTAFYLCASSVTLNTEAFFGQGTRLTVV.

This rearrangement joins TRBV7-2 to TRBJ2-4; 7 positions match TRBD1. CDR3 length: 16 amino acids. In germline, CDR1 is SGHTA, CDR2 FQGNSA. V gave up 5 bases and J gave up 0 bases; unmatched junction bases: 7. The CDR3, as DNA: TGTGCCAGCAGCCCGCGACAGGGAGTAGCCAAAAACATTCAGTACTTC. Translation gives CASSPRQGVAKNIQYF.

DNA for the CDR3: TGTGCCAGCAGCTTGCAGGGTGGCCCCTACGAGCAGTACTTC. Translating it yields CASSLQGGPYEQYF. This sequence joins TRBV11-2 and TRBJ2-7; tentatively, D is TRBD1 (5 bases). Trimming stripped 3 bases from V and 2 bases from J, with 11 bases between. Germline V CDR1 and CDR2: SGHAT, FQNNGV. CDR3 size: 14 residues.

This rearrangement joins TRBV7-9 to TRBJ1-2, with a possible D match to TRBD1 (5 bases). From germline, CDR1 is SEHNR and CDR2 FQNEAQ (reference sequence). This CDR3 region has 13 residues. Trimming removed 5 bases at V and 8 bases at J, with 15 bases between. The chain's CDR3 is CASSNRTGDGYTF. DNA of the CDR3: TGTGCCAGCAGCAACAGGACGGGAGACGGCTACACCTTC.

The chain is built from TRBV15 and TRBJ1-5, with 7 bases aligning to TRBD1. This CDR3 spans 17 amino acids. Germline assignment: CDR1 LNHNV and CDR2 YYDKDF (reference sequence). V gave up 3 bases and J gave up 2 bases; unmatched junction bases: 10. This chain's CDR3 is CATSSTPGTVGNQPQHF. CDR3 in DNA: TGTGCCACCAGCAGCACCCCCGGGACAGTGGGCAATCAGCCCCAGCATTTT.

This clone occurred once. V is TRBV6-5 and J is TRBJ1-1; 8 positions agree with TRBD1. V gave up 6 bases and J gave up 3 bases; unmatched junction bases: 9. Germline CDR1 reads MNHEY; CDR2 reads SVGAGI. The CDR3 extends over 15 amino acids. CDR3 bases: TGTGCCAGCAGAATTACAGGGGGAGGGCACACTGAAGCTTTCTTT. Translated, it gives CASRITGGGHTEAFF.

This chain uses TRBV18 with TRBJ1-1; D remains ambiguous. The CDR3 spans 14 residues. Trimming left V 0 bases short and J 0 bases short, with 5 bases between. CDR1 is KGHSH and CDR2 is LQKENI in the germline V gene. CDR3 nucleotides: TGTGCCAGCTCACCACCGGCAGTGAACACTGAAGCTTTCTTT. Amino acid sequence: CASSPPAVNTEAFF.

This clone has more than one count but fewer than ten. The J gene is TRBJ1-2, the V gene TRBV6-2 or TRBV6-3, with D possibly matching TRBD1 (6 bases). Trimming stripped 2 bases from V and 8 bases from J, with 12 bases between. Germline V gene data show CDR1 as MNHEY and CDR2 as SVGEGT. The CDR3 length is 13 residues. CDR3 in DNA: TGTGCCAGCAGTTACCCAGGGGAGAGCGGCTACACCTTC. Amino acid sequence: CASSYPGESGYTF.

This clone was seen a single time. The chain combines TRBV21-1 with TRBJ1-5. TRBV21-1 counts as a pseudogene. The CDR3 length is 19 residues. The CDR3: CASSTHQRTVNGSNQPQHF. DNA for the CDR3: TGTGCCAGCAGCACCCACCAGAGGACTGTAAATGGGAGCAATCAGCCCCAGCATTTT.

V gene TRBV7-2 combines with J gene TRBJ2-5; D ambiguous. This CDR3 comprises 14 residues. The V and J ends lost 5 bases and 1 base respectively, with 11 bases between them. Germline values: CDR1 SGHTA, CDR2 FQGNSA. This CDR3 is CASSTHTLQETQYF. DNA for the CDR3: TGTGCCAGCAGCACACACACCCTCCAAGAGACCCAGTACTTC.

CDR3 nucleotides: TGTGCCAGCAGGCTATCTAGCACAGATACGCAGTATTTT. Encoded protein: CASRLSSTDTQYF. The chain couples TRBV28 to TRBJ2-3, with no clear D. This CDR3 contains 13 residues. Per the germline V gene, CDR1 is MDHEN and CDR2 is SYDVKM. Deletions cut 6 bases from V and 0 bases from J, with 7 bases between.

The gene calls are TRBV6-5 and TRBJ1-5, with a tentative D call TRBD1 (6 bases). V lost 6 bases and J lost 4, with 13 bases in between. Germline V lookup: CDR1 MNHEY, CDR2 SVGAGI. CDR3 length: 14 amino acids. CDR3 sequence: CASRATGRNQPQHF. The CDR3 region has the DNA TGTGCCAGCAGGGCGACAGGAAGGAATCAGCCCCAGCATTTT.

The chain is built from TRBV28 and TRBJ2-7, with TRBD2 identical over 8 bases. The CDR3 is 15 residues long. Germline CDR1 reads MDHEN; CDR2 reads SYDVKM. The V gene end was trimmed by 5 bases and the J gene end by 6 bases; junction bases not matched to a gene: 12. This CDR3 is CASSGSTGTSAEQYF. In nucleotides, the CDR3 is TGTGCCAGCAGTGGGAGTACCGGGACTAGTGCCGAGCAGTACTTC.

The J gene is TRBJ2-1, the V gene TRBV5-8; D might be TRBD2 (5 bases). Trimming left V 1 base short and J 7 bases short, with 12 bases between. In germline, CDR1 is SGHTS, CDR2 YDEGEE. The CDR3 sequence is 14 residues long. The CDR3 spells CASSLWGVGNEQFF. CDR3 coding DNA: TGTGCCAGCAGCTTGTGGGGAGTGGGTAATGAGCAGTTCTTC.

This clone was seen a few times. The chain employs TRBV6-5 and TRBJ2-2, with D possibly matching TRBD1 (6 bases). The CDR3 totals 14 residues. Germline loops: CDR1 MNHEY, CDR2 SVGAGI. The CDR3 is CATGRGTNTGELFF. CDR3 coding DNA: TGTGCAACCGGAAGGGGGACGAACACCGGGGAGCTGTTTTTT.

The gene calls are TRBV11-2 and TRBJ2-1; 12 bases line up with TRBD2. The CDR3 is 15 residues long. V shed 7 bases, J shed 8 bases, and the junction held 9 bases outside the gene matches. Per germline, CDR1 SGHAT and CDR2 FQNNGV. DNA of the CDR3: TGTGCCAGCACCCATCTAGCGGGAGGGCACGATGAGCAGTTCTTC. Its protein is CASTHLAGGHDEQFF.

The chain carries TRBV19 and TRBJ1-2; D possibly corresponds to TRBD1 (5 bases). The CDR3 has 17 residues. The germline CDR1 and CDR2 sequences are LNHDA and SQIVND (reference sequence). The V gene lost 3 bases and the J gene lost 4 bases, with 21 bases spanning the gap. As DNA, the CDR3 is TGTGCCAGTAGTATCGGAGACAGAGGACGCGTAAGCTATGGCTACACCTTC. Amino acids: CASSIGDRGRVSYGYTF.

Only one count was recorded for this clone. This chain uses TRBV28 with TRBJ2-7, with TRBD2 matching 9 bases. V shed 0 bases and J 3 bases; nucleotides not matched to a gene: 6. CDR1 is MDHEN, CDR2 SYDVKM, per germline. The CDR3 sequence is 16 residues long. The CDR3 loop is CASSLWSSGKGYEQYF. CDR3 nucleotides: TGTGCCAGCAGTTTATGGTCTAGCGGGAAAGGCTACGAGCAGTACTTC.

In its sample, this clone was seen a few times. The chain carries TRBV21-1 and TRBJ1-1. TRBV21-1 is marked as a pseudogene. The CDR3 runs 18 residues. The chain's CDR3 is CASSKEAGTAEGPTEAFF. CDR3 bases: TGTGCCAGCAGCAAAGAAGCGGGAACCGCGGAGGGCCCCACTGAAGCTTTCTTT.